These 6 T cell receptor beta chains were all obtained from the same sample, sequenced in a study of control samples from healthy donors and cancer patients. Measured with immunoSEQ multiplex PCR; TCRdb has only the in-frame clones, and not every one. Here the sample spans about 160,000 clones, around 90% being singletons. The sequenced sample consisted of blood. Source of these receptors: a young man in good health.

This chain connects TRBV28 to TRBJ1-2; possibly TRBD1 for D (6 bases). V shed 7 bases and J shed 7 bases, with 13 bases lying between them. The CDR3 has 12 residues. Germline lookup yields CDR1 MDHEN and CDR2 SYDVKM. This CDR3 reads CASTSGQLGYTF. The CDR3 DNA reads as TGTGCCAGCACCTCGGGACAACTTGGCTACACCTTC.

This chain links TRBV14 with TRBJ2-1, with TRBD2 as a possible D gene (5 bases). There are 18 residues in the CDR3. CDR1 is SGHDN and CDR2 is FVKESK in the germline V gene. The germline V and J ends were trimmed by 4 bases and 6 bases, with 25 bases remaining between them. Here the CDR3 reads CASSRGPGSGITSNEQFF. Here the CDR3 DNA reads TGTGCCAGCAGCCGCGGGCCTGGAAGCGGAATTACTAGCAATGAGCAGTTCTTC. Full variable domain (rest looked up from reference TRBV14 and TRBJ2-1): EAGVTQFPSHSVIEKGQTVTLRCDPISGHDNLYWYRRVMGKEIKFLLHFVKESKQDESGMPNNRFLAERTGGTYSTLKVQPAELEDSGVYFCASSRGPGSGITSNEQFFGPGTRLTVL.

This clone was recorded only once. The chain has TRBV28 and TRBJ1-2; perhaps TRBD1 as D (5 bases). This CDR3 region has 12 residues. Germline lookup yields CDR1 MDHEN and CDR2 SYDVKM. Trimming pared 5 bases from V and 6 bases from J, leaving 10 bases between. CDR3 sequence (DNA): TGTGCCAGCAGTGGGGACCTCCATGGCTACACCTTC. It translates to CASSGDLHGYTF.

The chain recombines TRBV7-9 with TRBJ2-7, with 9 bases lining up with TRBD1. The CDR3 contains 16 residues. Trimming at V came to 6 bases and at J to 5 bases, leaving 14 bases not matched to a gene. Germline V CDR1 and CDR2: SEHNR, FQNEAQ (reference sequence). CDR3 sequence reads: CASSPPGQGLDNEQYF. CDR3 in DNA: TGTGCCAGCAGTCCCCCGGGACAGGGATTAGACAACGAGCAGTACTTC. Based on the CDR3 plus reference TRBV7-9 and TRBJ2-7, the full variable domain is DTGVSQNPRHKITKRGQNVTFRCDPISEHNRLYWYRQTLGQGPEFLTYFQNEAQLEKSRLLSDRFSAERPKGSFSTLEIQRTEQGDSAMYLCASSPPGQGLDNEQYFGPGTRLTVT.

This chain connects TRBV6-1 to TRBJ2-3; weak D call: TRBD1 (6 bases). Germline V gene lookup returns CDR1 MNHNS and CDR2 SASEGT. V lost 1 base to trimming and J lost 6 bases, with 17 bases between them. CDR3 length: 16 amino acids. CDR3 amino acids: CASSEDYRAYADTQYF. DNA of the CDR3: TGTGCCAGCAGTGAAGATTACAGGGCGTATGCGGATACGCAGTATTTT.

J is TRBJ1-5 and V is TRBV25-1; D is unclear. Germline V lookup: CDR1 MGHDK, CDR2 SYGVNS. Deletions cut 5 bases from V and 2 bases from J, with 4 bases between. This CDR3 comprises 12 residues. The CDR3 sequence: CASSRGNQPQHF. In DNA, the CDR3 is TGTGCCAGCAGTCGGGGCAATCAGCCCCAGCATTTT.